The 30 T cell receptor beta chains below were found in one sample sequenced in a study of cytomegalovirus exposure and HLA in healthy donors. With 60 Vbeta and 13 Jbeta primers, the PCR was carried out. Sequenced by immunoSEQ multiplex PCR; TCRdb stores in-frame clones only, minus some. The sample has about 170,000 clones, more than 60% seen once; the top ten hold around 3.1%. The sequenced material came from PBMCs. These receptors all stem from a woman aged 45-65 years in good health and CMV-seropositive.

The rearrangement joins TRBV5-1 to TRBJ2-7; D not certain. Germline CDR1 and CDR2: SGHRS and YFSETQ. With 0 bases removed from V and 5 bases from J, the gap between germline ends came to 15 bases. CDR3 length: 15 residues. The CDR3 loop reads CASSLDPGISNEQYF. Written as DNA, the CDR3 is TGCGCCAGCAGCTTGGATCCAGGTATTTCTAACGAGCAGTACTTC.

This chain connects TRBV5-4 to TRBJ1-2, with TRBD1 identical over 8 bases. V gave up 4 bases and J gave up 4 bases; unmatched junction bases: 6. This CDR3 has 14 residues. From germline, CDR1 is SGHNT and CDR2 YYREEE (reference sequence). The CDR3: CASSTDRVSYGYTF. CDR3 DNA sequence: TGTGCCAGCAGCACGGACAGGGTAAGCTATGGCTACACCTTC. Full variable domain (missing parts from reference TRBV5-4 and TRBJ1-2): ETGVTQSPTHLIKTRGQQVTLRCSSQSGHNTVSWYQQALGQGPQFIFQYYREEENGRGNFPPRFSGLQFPNYSSELNVNALELDDSALYLCASSTDRVSYGYTFGSGTRLTVV.

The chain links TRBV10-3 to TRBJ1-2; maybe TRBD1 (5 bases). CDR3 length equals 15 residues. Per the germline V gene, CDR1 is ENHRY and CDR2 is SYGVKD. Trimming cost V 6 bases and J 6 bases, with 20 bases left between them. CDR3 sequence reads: CAIRAQGRATDGYTF. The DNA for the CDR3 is TGTGCCATCAGGGCTCAGGGCAGGGCCACTGATGGCTACACCTTC.

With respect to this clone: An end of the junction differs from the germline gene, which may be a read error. The CDR3 is CASGYSRGLGGYTF. DNA of the CDR3: TGTGCCAGCGGTTACTCGAGGGGGCTGGGAGGCTACACCTTC. The chain has TRBV6-5 and TRBJ1-2; 7 nucleotides match TRBD1. CDR3 length: 14 amino acids. CDR1 is MNHEY, CDR2 SVGAGI, per germline.

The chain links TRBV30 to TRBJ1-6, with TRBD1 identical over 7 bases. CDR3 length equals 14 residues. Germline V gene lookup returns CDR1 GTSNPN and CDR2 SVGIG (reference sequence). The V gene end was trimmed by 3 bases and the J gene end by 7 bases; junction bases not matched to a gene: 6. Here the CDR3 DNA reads TGTGCCTGGAGCAAGACAGGGCAGAATTCACCCCTCCACTTT. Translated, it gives CAWSKTGQNSPLHF.

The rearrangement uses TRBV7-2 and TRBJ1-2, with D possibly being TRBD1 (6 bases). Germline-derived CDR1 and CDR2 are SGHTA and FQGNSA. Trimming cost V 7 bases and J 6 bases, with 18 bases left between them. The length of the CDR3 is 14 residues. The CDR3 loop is CASTTRGGWDGYTF. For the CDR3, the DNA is TGTGCCAGCACCACGAGGGGGGGTTGGGATGGCTACACCTTC. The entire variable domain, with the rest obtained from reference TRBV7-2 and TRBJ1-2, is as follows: GAGVSQSPSNKVTEKGKDVELRCDPISGHTALYWYRQSLGQGLEFLIYFQGNSAPDKSGLPSDRFSAERTGGSVSTLTIQRTQQEDSAVYLCASTTRGGWDGYTFGSGTRLTVV.

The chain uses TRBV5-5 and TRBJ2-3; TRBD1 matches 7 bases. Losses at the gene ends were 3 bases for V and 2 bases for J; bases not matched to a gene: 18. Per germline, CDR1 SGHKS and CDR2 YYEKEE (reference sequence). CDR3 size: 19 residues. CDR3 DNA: TGTGCCAGCAGCTCTCCAGGGGGTCACGGGTGGAGCATCACAGATACGCAGTATTTT. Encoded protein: CASSSPGGHGWSITDTQYF.

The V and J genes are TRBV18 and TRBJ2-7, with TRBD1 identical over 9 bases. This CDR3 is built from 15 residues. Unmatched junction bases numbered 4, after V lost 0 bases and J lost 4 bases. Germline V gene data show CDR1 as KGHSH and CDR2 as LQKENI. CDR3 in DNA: TGTGCCAGCTCACCACCGGGACAGGGTTTATACGAGCAGTACTTC. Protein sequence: CASSPPGQGLYEQYF.

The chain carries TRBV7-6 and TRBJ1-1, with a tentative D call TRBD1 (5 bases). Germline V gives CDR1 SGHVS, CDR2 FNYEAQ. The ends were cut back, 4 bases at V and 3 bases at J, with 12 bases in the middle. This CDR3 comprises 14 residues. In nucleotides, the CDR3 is TGTGCCAGCAGCTCTCTGTCGGGGGACACTGAAGCTTTCTTT. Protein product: CASSSLSGDTEAFF.

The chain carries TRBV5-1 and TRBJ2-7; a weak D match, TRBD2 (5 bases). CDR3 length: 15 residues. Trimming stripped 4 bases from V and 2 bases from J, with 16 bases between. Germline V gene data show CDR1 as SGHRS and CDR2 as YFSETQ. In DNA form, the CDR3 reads TGCGCCAGCAGCCCCCTCGGACTGCCGACCTACGAGCAGTACTTC. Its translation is CASSPLGLPTYEQYF.

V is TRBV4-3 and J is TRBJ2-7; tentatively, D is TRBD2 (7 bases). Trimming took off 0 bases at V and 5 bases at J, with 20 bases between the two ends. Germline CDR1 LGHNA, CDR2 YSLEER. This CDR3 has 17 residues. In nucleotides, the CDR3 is TGCGCCAGCAGCCAAGATATCGGAGGGGGGGCCATCGACGAGCAGTACTTC. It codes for CASSQDIGGGAIDEQYF.

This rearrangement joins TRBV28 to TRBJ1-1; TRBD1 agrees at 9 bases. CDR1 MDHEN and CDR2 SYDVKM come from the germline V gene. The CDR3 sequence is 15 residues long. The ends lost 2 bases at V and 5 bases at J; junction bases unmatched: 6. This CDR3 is CASSLPGQGGTEAFF. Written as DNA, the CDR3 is TGTGCCAGCAGTTTACCGGGACAGGGAGGGACTGAAGCTTTCTTT.

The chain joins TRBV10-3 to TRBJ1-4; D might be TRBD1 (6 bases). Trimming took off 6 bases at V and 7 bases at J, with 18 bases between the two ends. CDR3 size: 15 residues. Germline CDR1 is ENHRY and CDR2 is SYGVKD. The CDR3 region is CAISSGAGEGEKLFF. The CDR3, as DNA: TGTGCCATCAGCTCAGGGGCGGGAGAAGGTGAAAAACTGTTTTTT.

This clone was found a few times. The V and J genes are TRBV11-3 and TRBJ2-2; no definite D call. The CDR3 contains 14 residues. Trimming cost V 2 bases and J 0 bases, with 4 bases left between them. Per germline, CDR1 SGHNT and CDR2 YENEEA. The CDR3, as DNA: TGTGCCAGCAGCTTAAAGCCGAACACCGGGGAGCTGTTTTTT. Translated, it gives CASSLKPNTGELFF.

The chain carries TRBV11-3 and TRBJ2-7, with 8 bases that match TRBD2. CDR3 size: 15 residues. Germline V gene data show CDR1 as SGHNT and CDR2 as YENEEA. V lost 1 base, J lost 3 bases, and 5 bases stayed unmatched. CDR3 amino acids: CASSLGGLADYEQYF. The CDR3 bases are TGTGCCAGCAGCTTAGGAGGACTAGCCGACTACGAGCAGTACTTC.

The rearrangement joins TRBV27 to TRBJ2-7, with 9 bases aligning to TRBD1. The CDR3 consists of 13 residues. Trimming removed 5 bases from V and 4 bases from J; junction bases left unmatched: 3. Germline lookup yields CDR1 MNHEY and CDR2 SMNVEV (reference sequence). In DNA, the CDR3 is TGTGCCAGCAGTCTGACAGGGGGGTACGAGCAGTACTTC. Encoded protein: CASSLTGGYEQYF.

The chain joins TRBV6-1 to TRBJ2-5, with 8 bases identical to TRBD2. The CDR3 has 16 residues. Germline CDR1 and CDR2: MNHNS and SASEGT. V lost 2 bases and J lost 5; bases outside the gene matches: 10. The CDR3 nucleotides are TGTGCCAGCAGTGAATGGGGACTAGAGGGGGGCGAGACCCAGTACTTC. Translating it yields CASSEWGLEGGETQYF.

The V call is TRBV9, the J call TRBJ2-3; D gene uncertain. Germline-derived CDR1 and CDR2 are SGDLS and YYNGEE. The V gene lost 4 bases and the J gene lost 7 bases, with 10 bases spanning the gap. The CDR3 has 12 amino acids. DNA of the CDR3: TGTGCCAGCAGCTTTGGAGATTATACGCAGTATTTT. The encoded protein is CASSFGDYTQYF. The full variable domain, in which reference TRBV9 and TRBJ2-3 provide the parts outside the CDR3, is DSGVTQTPKHLITATGQRVTLRCSPRSGDLSVYWYQQSLDQGLQFLIQYYNGEERAKGNILERFSAQQFPDLHSELNLSSLELGDSALYFCASSFGDYTQYFGPGTRLTVL.

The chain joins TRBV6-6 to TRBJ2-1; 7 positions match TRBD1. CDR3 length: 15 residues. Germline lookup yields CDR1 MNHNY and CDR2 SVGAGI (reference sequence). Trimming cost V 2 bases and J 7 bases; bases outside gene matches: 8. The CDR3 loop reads CASSYSNRGWNEQFF. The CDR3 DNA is TGTGCCAGCAGTTACAGTAACAGGGGTTGGAATGAGCAGTTCTTC.

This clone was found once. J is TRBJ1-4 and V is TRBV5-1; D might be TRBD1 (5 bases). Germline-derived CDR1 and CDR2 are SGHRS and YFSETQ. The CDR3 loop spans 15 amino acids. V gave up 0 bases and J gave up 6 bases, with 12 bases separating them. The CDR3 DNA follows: TGCGCCAGCAGCTTGGCCGGAGGGGAGGATGAAAAACTGTTTTTT. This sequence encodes CASSLAGGEDEKLFF.

Here the CDR3 DNA reads TGTGCCAGCACCCCAGGGGGTAGCGGCCGAAGAGAGACCCAGTACTTC. It encodes CASTPGGSGRRETQYF. V gene TRBV11-3 combines with J gene TRBJ2-5; D may be TRBD1 (7 bases). CDR3 length equals 16 residues. V lost 7 bases, J lost 4 bases, and 22 bases lay in between. The germline CDR1 and CDR2 sequences are SGHNT and YENEEA.

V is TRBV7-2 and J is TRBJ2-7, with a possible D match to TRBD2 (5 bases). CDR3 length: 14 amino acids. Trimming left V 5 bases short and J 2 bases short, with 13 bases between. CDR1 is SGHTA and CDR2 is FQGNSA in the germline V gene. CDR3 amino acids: CASSPQSGPYEQYF. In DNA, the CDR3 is TGTGCCAGCAGCCCCCAAAGCGGACCCTACGAGCAGTACTTC.

In nucleotides, the CDR3 is TGCAGCGTCACCTCTGGCCCAAGTGGCACAGATACGCAGTATTTT. It codes for CSVTSGPSGTDTQYF. The rearrangement uses TRBV29-1 and TRBJ2-3, with D uncertain. V was shortened by 6 bases and J by 1 base, with 17 bases between the two germline ends. The CDR3 contains 15 residues. Per germline, CDR1 SQVTM and CDR2 ANQGSEA.

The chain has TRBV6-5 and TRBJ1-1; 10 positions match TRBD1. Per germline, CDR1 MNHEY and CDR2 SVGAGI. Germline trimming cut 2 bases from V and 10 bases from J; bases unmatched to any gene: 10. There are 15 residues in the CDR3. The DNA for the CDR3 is TGTGCCAGCAGTTACCGACAGGGGGCCTCTTTCACAGCTTTCTTT. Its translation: CASSYRQGASFTAFF.

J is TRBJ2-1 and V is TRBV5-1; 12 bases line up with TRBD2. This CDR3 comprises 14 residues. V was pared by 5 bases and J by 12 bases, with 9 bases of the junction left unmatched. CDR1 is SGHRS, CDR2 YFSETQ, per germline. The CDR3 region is CASSGLAGPLGQFF. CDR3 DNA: TGCGCCAGCAGTGGACTAGCGGGGCCCCTCGGGCAGTTCTTC.

Written as DNA, the CDR3 is TGTGCCAGCAGTGATCAGGGCCTTCCTCAAGAGACCCAGTACTTC. Amino acids: CASSDQGLPQETQYF. This chain joins TRBV2 and TRBJ2-5, with D tentatively TRBD1 (5 bases). With 3 bases removed from V and 2 bases from J, the gap between germline ends came to 13 bases. The germline V gene encodes CDR1 SNHLY and CDR2 FYNNEI. The CDR3 is 15 residues long.

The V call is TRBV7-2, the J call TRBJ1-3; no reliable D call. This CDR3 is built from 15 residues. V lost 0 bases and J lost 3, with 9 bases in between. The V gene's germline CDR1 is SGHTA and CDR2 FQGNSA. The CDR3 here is CASSLAVGGGNTIYF. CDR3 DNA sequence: TGTGCCAGCAGCTTAGCGGTGGGAGGTGGAAACACCATATATTTT.

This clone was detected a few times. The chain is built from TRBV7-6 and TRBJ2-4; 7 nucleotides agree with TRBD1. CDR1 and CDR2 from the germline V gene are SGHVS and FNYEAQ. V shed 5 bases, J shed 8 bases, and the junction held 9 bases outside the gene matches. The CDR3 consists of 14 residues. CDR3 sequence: CASSPQGVGDIQYF. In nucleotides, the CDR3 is TGTGCCAGCAGCCCTCAGGGGGTTGGGGACATTCAGTACTTC.

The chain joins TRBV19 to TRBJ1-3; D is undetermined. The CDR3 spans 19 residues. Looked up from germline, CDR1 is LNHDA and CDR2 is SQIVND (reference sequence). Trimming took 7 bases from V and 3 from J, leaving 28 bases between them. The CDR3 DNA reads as TGTGCCAGTACACGCCGGGGAGACGCCAGAAAGGAATTTGGAAACACCATATATTTT. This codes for CASTRRGDARKEFGNTIYF.

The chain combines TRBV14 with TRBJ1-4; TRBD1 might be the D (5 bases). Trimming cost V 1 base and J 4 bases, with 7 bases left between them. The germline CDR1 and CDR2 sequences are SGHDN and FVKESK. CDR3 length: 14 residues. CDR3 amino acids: CASSQGQHNEKLFF. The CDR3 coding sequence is TGTGCCAGCAGCCAAGGACAGCATAATGAAAAACTGTTTTTT. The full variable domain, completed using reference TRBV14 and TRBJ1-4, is EAGVTQFPSHSVIEKGQTVTLRCDPISGHDNLYWYRRVMGKEIKFLLHFVKESKQDESGMPNNRFLAERTGGTYSTLKVQPAELEDSGVYFCASSQGQHNEKLFFGSGTQLSVL.